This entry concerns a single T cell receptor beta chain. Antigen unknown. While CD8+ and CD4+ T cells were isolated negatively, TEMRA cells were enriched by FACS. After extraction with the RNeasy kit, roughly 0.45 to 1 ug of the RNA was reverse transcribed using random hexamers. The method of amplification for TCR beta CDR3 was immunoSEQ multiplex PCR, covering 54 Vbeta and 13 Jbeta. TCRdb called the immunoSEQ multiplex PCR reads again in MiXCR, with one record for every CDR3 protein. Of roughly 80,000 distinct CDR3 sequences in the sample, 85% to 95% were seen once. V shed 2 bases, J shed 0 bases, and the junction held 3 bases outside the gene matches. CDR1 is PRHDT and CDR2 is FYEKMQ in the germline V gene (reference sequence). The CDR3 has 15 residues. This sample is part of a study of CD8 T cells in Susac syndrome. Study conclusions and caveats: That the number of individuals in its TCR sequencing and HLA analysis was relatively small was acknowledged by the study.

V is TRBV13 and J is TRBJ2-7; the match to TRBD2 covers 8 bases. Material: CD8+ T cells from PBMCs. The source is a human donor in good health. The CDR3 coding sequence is TGTGCCAGCAGCTTAACGGGGGGGAGCTCCTACGAGCAGTACTTC. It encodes CASSLTGGSSYEQYF.